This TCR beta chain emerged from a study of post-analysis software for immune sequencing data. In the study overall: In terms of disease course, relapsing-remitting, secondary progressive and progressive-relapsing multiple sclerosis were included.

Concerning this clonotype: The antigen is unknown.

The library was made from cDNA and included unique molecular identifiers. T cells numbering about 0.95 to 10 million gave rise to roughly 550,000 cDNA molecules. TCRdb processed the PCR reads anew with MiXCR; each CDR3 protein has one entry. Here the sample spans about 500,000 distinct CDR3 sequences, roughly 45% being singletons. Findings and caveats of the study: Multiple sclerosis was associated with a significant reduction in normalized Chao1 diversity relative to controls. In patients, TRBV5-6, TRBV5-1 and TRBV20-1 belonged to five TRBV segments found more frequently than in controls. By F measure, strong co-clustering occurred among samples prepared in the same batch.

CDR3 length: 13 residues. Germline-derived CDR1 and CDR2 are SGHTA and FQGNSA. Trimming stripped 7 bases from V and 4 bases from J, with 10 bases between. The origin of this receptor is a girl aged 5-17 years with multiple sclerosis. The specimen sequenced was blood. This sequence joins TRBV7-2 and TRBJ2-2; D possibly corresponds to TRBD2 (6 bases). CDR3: CASTPSVTGELFF. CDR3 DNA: TGTGCCAGCACGCCTAGCGTCACCGGGGAGCTGTTTTTT.